This paragraph reports one T cell receptor beta chain. The source of the sample is a study of blood T cell repertoires in COVID-19. Overall study: Sites in the United States, Italy and Spain provided acute and convalescent COVID-19 samples. T cells, B-cell-depleted T cells, or PBMCs supplied cDNA or gDNA.

V lost 6 bases to trimming and J lost 5 bases, with 21 bases between them. Germline V gives CDR1 MNHNY, CDR2 SVGAGI (reference sequence). The CDR3 covers 16 residues. In the original processing: Estimation of nucleated cell counts was performed using reference gene primer amplification. Clones were read by immunoSEQ multiplex PCR, and TCRdb kept only the in-frame ones, dropping some. That table is the source of V, J and clone size, and D and trimming were worked out from the DNA. Here the sample spans under 200,000 clones, 84% being singletons. The rearrangement links TRBV6-6 to TRBJ2-3; TRBD1 might be the D (6 bases). Sequencing was carried out using peripheral blood. The TCR was taken from a man in his late teens or twenties with active or convalescent COVID-19. The CDR3 loop is CASRNDMTGPGDTQYF. CDR3 nucleotide sequence: TGTGCCAGCAGAAACGACATGACAGGACCGGGAGATACGCAGTATTTT.